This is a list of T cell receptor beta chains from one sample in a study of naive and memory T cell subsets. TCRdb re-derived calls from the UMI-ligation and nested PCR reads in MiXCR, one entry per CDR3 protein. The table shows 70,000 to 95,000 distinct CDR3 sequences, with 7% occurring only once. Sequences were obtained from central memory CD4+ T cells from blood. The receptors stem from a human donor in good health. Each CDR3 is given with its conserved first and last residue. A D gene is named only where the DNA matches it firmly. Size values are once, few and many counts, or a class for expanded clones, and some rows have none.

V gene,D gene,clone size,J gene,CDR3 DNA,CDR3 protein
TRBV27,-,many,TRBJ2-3,TGTGCCAGCAGTTTTGACGCTGGGCGCCCAGATACGCAGTATTTT,CASSFDAGRPDTQYF
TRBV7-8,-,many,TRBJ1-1,TGTGCCAGCAGCTTAGCCACTGAAGCTTTCTTT,CASSLATEAFF
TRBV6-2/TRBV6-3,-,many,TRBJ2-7,TGTGCCACCCATTGGGCGGCGCAATCCTACGAGCAGTACTTC,CATHWAAQSYEQYF
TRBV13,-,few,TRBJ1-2,TGTGCCAGCAGCTTAGAACGAAACGTTAACTATGGCTACACCTTC,CASSLERNVNYGYTF
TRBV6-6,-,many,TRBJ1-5,TGTGCCAGCAGTACAGGGACGTATAGCAATCAGCCCCAGCATTTT,CASSTGTYSNQPQHF
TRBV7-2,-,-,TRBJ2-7,TGTGCCAGCAGCTTACGGGGTTCGTACGAGCAGTACTTC,CASSLRGSYEQYF
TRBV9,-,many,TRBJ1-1,TGTGCCAGCAGCGTAGGATCCGGCTTTGGGAGTCGGACTGAAGCTTTCTTT,CASSVGSGFGSRTEAFF
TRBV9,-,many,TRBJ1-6,TGTGCCAGTGCAGGGAGCTCCTATAATTCACCCCTCCACTTT,CASAGSSYNSPLHF
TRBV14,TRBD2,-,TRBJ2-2,TGTGCCAGCAGCCTAATGACTAGCGGGACCGGGGAGCTGTTTTTT,CASSLMTSGTGELFF
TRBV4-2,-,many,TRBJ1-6,TGTGCCAGCGGAGACAGCGACTTTAATTCACCCCTCCACTTT,CASGDSDFNSPLHF